One sample yielded the 20 T cell receptor beta chains listed below, sequenced in a study of identical twins. Using its own MiXCR run on the 5' RACE reads, TCRdb lists one record per CDR3 protein. The table shows around 280,000 distinct CDR3 sequences, with 6.5% to 9.5% occurring only once. These data also formed part of another study, on yellow fever vaccine responses in identical twins.

Material: memory (CD45RO+) T cells sorted from blood. All receptors come from a woman aged 18-29 years in good health.

This clonotype was recorded at least ten times. V is TRBV10-3 and J is TRBJ2-1; 12 nucleotides match TRBD2. Trimming removed 3 bases from V and 7 bases from J; junction bases left unmatched: 4. Germline assignment: CDR1 ENHRY and CDR2 SYGVKD. This CDR3 region has 15 residues. In nucleotides, the CDR3 is TGTGCCATCAGTGAAAGACTAGCGGGGGAAAATGAGCAGTTCTTC. Translation gives CAISERLAGENEQFF.

The chain employs TRBV10-2 and TRBJ1-3; D is perhaps TRBD1 (6 bases). Trimming shortened V by 6 bases and J by 0 bases, and 12 bases separated the two germline ends. This CDR3 region has 15 residues. Germline V lookup: CDR1 WSHSY, CDR2 SAAADI. Here the CDR3 DNA reads TGCGCCAGCAGACACACAGGGAGCTCTGGAAACACCATATATTTT. This gives the protein CASRHTGSSGNTIYF.

This clonotype was seen many times. The rearrangement links TRBV24-1 to TRBJ2-1, with 9 nucleotides matching TRBD2. The germline CDR1 and CDR2 sequences are KGHDR and SFDVKD. The CDR3 totals 17 residues. J gave up 2 bases and V 2 bases, and 6 bases lay outside the gene matches. For the CDR3, the DNA is TGTGCCACCAGTGATTCGGGACTAGCAATCCCCTACAATGAGCAGTTCTTC. Translated, it gives CATSDSGLAIPYNEQFF.

The chain combines TRBV12-3 or TRBV12-4 with TRBJ2-2, with 7 bases that match TRBD2. The CDR3 sequence is 15 residues long. The J segment lost 6 bases and the V segment lost 3 bases, leaving 7 bases of the junction unmatched. This CDR3 reads CASSFVTSSSGELFF. CDR3 DNA sequence: TGTGCCAGCAGTTTCGTGACTAGCAGTTCCGGGGAGCTGTTTTTT.

This clonotype was recorded many times. The chain joins TRBV6-2 or TRBV6-3 to TRBJ2-1, with D unclear. The V end lost 5 bases, the J end lost 2 bases, and 7 bases lay between the germline ends. This CDR3 contains 13 residues. Germline V gene lookup returns CDR1 MNHEY and CDR2 SVGEGT. Here the CDR3 DNA reads TGTGCCAGCAGTCCCGGACCCTACAATGAGCAGTTCTTC. This gives the protein CASSPGPYNEQFF.

The genes are TRBV5-1 and TRBJ2-7; D is undetermined. Trimming cost V 7 bases and J 7 bases, with 12 bases left between them. The germline CDR1 and CDR2 sequences are SGHRS and YFSETQ. The CDR3 is 11 amino acids. CDR3 amino acids: CASLPRREQYV. The CDR3 DNA is TGCGCCAGCCTCCCCCGGAGAGAGCAGTACGTC.

The chain joins TRBV5-6 to TRBJ2-7, with 12 positions matching TRBD2. This CDR3 contains 15 residues. V lost 1 base to trimming and J lost 2 bases; unmatched junction nucleotides: 1. CDR1 and CDR2 (germline): SGHDT, YYEEEE. In DNA form, the CDR3 reads TGTGCCAGCAGCTTGAGGACTAGCGGGACCTACGAGCAGTACGTC. Encoded protein: CASSLRTSGTYEQYV.

The chain has TRBV3-1 and TRBJ2-4, with TRBD2 identical over 11 bases. The V and J ends lost 2 bases and 0 bases, in that order; junction bases with no gene match: 12. CDR1 LGHDT and CDR2 YNNKEL come from the germline V gene (reference sequence). CDR3 length equals 20 residues. The CDR3 DNA reads TGTGCCAGCAGCCAAAATAACCCGGGGCTAGCGGGAGGAGCCAAAAACATTCAGTACTTC. Translated: CASSQNNPGLAGGAKNIQYF.

This clonotype was seen a few times. The rearrangement joins TRBV29-1 to TRBJ2-1, with 10 bases identical to TRBD2. This CDR3 contains 14 residues. V lost 6 bases and J lost 7; bases outside the gene matches: 9. Germline assignment: CDR1 SQVTM and CDR2 ANQGSEA. The CDR3 DNA sequence: TGCAGCGTGGCAGCGGGGGGGCCGTATAATGAGCAGTTCTTC. Protein: CSVAAGGPYNEQFF.

This clonotype appeared many times. The gene calls are TRBV4-2 and TRBJ2-1, with 10 bases identical to TRBD2. Germline V gene lookup returns CDR1 LGHNA and CDR2 YNFKEQ. The CDR3 length is 16 residues. V gave up 0 bases and J gave up 6 bases; unmatched junction bases: 5. CDR3 DNA sequence: TGTGCCAGCAGCCAAGATGCGAGCGGGAGGGCCAATGAGCAGTTCTTC. This gives the protein CASSQDASGRANEQFF.

In its sample, this clonotype was seen a few times. This chain uses TRBV6-2 or TRBV6-3 with TRBJ1-2; weak D call: TRBD1 (6 bases). The V gene lost 8 bases and the J gene lost 5 bases, with 21 bases spanning the gap. Germline lookup yields CDR1 MNHEY and CDR2 SVGEGT. This CDR3 has 15 amino acids. The CDR3 reads CASADTGRQFYGYTF. DNA of the CDR3: TGTGCCAGCGCCGATACAGGGAGGCAATTTTATGGCTACACCTTC.

A few counts support this clonotype. The gene calls are TRBV3-1 and TRBJ2-1; D gene unclear. The germline V gene encodes CDR1 LGHDT and CDR2 YNNKEL (reference sequence). Trimming pared 4 bases from V and 6 bases from J, leaving 10 bases between. CDR3 length: 13 residues. The CDR3: CASSPSITNEQFF. CDR3 nucleotides: TGTGCCAGCAGCCCTTCGATTACCAATGAGCAGTTCTTC.

There are many counts of this clonotype. The chain joins TRBV5-6 to TRBJ2-7, with 12 nucleotides matching TRBD2. Germline assignment: CDR1 SGHDT and CDR2 YYEEEE. The ends lost 2 bases at V and 3 bases at J; junction bases unmatched: 9. This CDR3 has 17 residues. The CDR3 loop reads CASSFTGLAGKNYEQYF. For the CDR3, the DNA is TGTGCCAGCAGCTTCACCGGACTAGCGGGAAAGAACTACGAGCAGTACTTC.

V is TRBV2 and J is TRBJ2-3, with D tentatively TRBD1 (5 bases). CDR1 and CDR2 (germline): SNHLY, FYNNEI. V lost 8 bases and J 2 bases, leaving 17 bases between the germline ends. The CDR3 has 15 amino acids. DNA of the CDR3: TGTGCCAGCTCCTCCGACAGATCCCCCACAGATACGCAGTATTTT. As protein: CASSSDRSPTDTQYF.

This clonotype was seen repeatedly, ten times or more. This chain uses TRBV10-3 with TRBJ1-2; the D gene is possibly TRBD1 (6 bases). This CDR3 contains 13 residues. The V and J ends lost 0 bases and 7 bases respectively, with 9 bases between them. Germline CDR1 reads ENHRY; CDR2 reads SYGVKD. In DNA, the CDR3 is TGTGCCATCAGTGAGTCTACAGGGTCTGGCTACACCTTC. It translates to CAISESTGSGYTF.

Ten or more counts support this clonotype. The chain uses TRBV12-3 or TRBV12-4 and TRBJ2-5; D is undetermined. The CDR3 is 15 residues long. Between the trimmed V and J ends, which lost 3 bases and 1 base, there was a span of 12 bases. CDR3 amino acids: CASSFGRAFQETQYF. CDR3 nucleotides: TGTGCCAGCAGTTTTGGTCGGGCCTTCCAAGAGACCCAGTACTTC.

Here the CDR3 reads CAISGTGTMNTEAFF. The CDR3 DNA follows: TGTGCCATCAGTGGGACAGGGACTATGAACACTGAAGCTTTCTTT. This chain joins TRBV10-3 and TRBJ1-1, with 8 bases aligning to TRBD1. Germline V CDR1 and CDR2: ENHRY, SYGVKD. J lost 0 bases, V lost 4 bases, and 4 bases had no gene match. CDR3 length: 15 amino acids.

This clonotype appeared a few times. The chain is built from TRBV7-2 and TRBJ2-5, with 9 positions matching TRBD2. Germline CDR1 and CDR2: SGHTA and FQGNSA. After removal of 3 bases from V and 5 bases from J, the junction contained 4 bases not matched to a gene. This CDR3 has 14 amino acids. The CDR3 loop reads CASSFLAGYETQYF. The CDR3 bases are TGTGCCAGCAGCTTCCTAGCGGGGTACGAGACCCAGTACTTC.

This chain connects TRBV20-1 to TRBJ1-1, with 10 bases that match TRBD1. Germline CDR1 and CDR2: DFQATT and SNEGSKA (reference sequence). The CDR3 spans 15 residues. Trimming took 6 bases from V and 2 from J; bases not matched to a gene: 9. The chain's CDR3 is CSAAGQGDGNTEAFF. CDR3 DNA sequence: TGCAGTGCGGCCGGACAGGGGGATGGAAACACTGAAGCTTTCTTT.

There are a few counts of this clonotype. The chain combines TRBV6-5 with TRBJ2-1; 11 positions agree with TRBD2. Germline CDR1 is MNHEY and CDR2 is SVGAGI. The CDR3 runs 16 residues. V dropped 0 bases and J dropped 4; count of bases not matched to a gene: 2. The CDR3 sequence: CASSYSGLADYNEQFF. The CDR3, as DNA: TGTGCCAGCAGTTACTCGGGACTAGCGGATTACAATGAGCAGTTCTTC.